This TCR beta chain derives from a study of identical twins. The CDR3 sequence is 15 residues long. Germline V lookup: CDR1 SGHRS, CDR2 YFSETQ. The V and J ends lost 1 base and 4 bases, in that order; junction bases with no gene match: 2. TCRdb reprocessed the 5' RACE reads via MiXCR and lists one record per CDR3 protein. The table records around 530,000 distinct CDR3 sequences, roughly 15% of them present only once. These same records also appear under a second study, on yellow fever vaccine responses in identical twins.

The sequencing input was CD4+ T cells sorted from blood. The receptor was derived from a woman aged 18-29 years in good health. The gene calls are TRBV5-1 and TRBJ2-1; 10 positions agree with TRBD1. CDR3 sequence (DNA): TGCGCCAGCAGCTTGCAGGGACAGGGGTACAATGAGCAGTTCTTC. Amino acid sequence: CASSLQGQGYNEQFF.